Following are 15 T cell receptor beta chains from one sample sequenced in a study of blood T cell repertoires in COVID-19. The repertoire was sequenced with immunoSEQ multiplex PCR; TCRdb's copy has only in-frame clones and lacks some. The repertoire holds 110,000 to 150,000 clones, with about 90% as singletons. The sequencing sample was made of peripheral blood. These receptors were obtained from a man in his forties or fifties with active or convalescent COVID-19.

The chain recombines TRBV5-1 with TRBJ2-1; no clear D gene. The CDR3 extends over 14 amino acids. Per germline, CDR1 SGHRS and CDR2 YFSETQ. The germline V and J ends were trimmed by 0 bases and 9 bases, with 13 bases remaining between them. CDR3 in amino acids: CASSLATWNAEQFF. CDR3 DNA: TGCGCCAGCAGCTTGGCGACATGGAATGCTGAGCAGTTCTTC.

The chain is built from TRBV27 and TRBJ1-6, with TRBD1 matching over 9 bases. CDR3 length: 17 residues. Trimming took 7 bases from V and 13 from J; bases not matched to a gene: 20. Germline-derived CDR1 and CDR2 are MNHEY and SMNVEV (reference sequence). The CDR3 DNA reads as TGTGCCAGCACCGTTAGGCCGGACAGGGGCCTCCCTTCGCCCCTCCACTTT. Protein product: CASTVRPDRGLPSPLHF.

This chain connects TRBV7-9 to TRBJ1-2, with TRBD1 matching 9 bases. This CDR3 region has 15 residues. Germline CDR1 SEHNR, CDR2 FQNEAQ (reference sequence). The V segment lost 4 bases and the J segment 8 bases; nucleotides outside the gene matches: 11. The CDR3 DNA follows: TGTGCCAGCAGCTCAGGCGGGACAGGGCAATGGGGCTACACCTTC. Encoded protein: CASSSGGTGQWGYTF.

The rearrangement links TRBV6-5 to TRBJ1-6, with 9 bases identical to TRBD1. This CDR3 comprises 14 residues. The V segment lost 4 bases and the J segment 12 bases; nucleotides outside the gene matches: 7. Germline V gene sequence: CDR1 MNHEY, CDR2 SVGAGI. The CDR3 DNA is TGTGCCAGCAGTTCCGGGACAGGGACAAGACCCCTCCACTTT. Residues: CASSSGTGTRPLHF.

The chain combines TRBV6-5 with TRBJ2-4, with a tentative D call TRBD2 (6 bases). CDR3 length equals 14 residues. Germline V gene lookup returns CDR1 MNHEY and CDR2 SVGAGI. V lost 6 bases to trimming and J lost 3 bases, with 12 bases between them. CDR3 residues: CASRLAGGKNIQYF. The DNA of the CDR3 is TGTGCCAGCAGGTTAGCCGGGGGCAAAAACATTCAGTACTTC.

The rearrangement joins TRBV18 to TRBJ2-4, with TRBD1 matching over 7 bases. The CDR3 extends over 14 amino acids. Losses at the gene ends were 4 bases for V and 8 bases for J; bases not matched to a gene: 8. The germline V gene has CDR1 KGHSH and CDR2 LQKENI. Written as DNA, the CDR3 is TGTGCCAGCTCACGACAGGGCTCTAGGGACATTCAGTACTTC. Encoded protein: CASSRQGSRDIQYF.

The chain links TRBV6-5 to TRBJ1-5; D is uncertain. The CDR3 is made up of 14 amino acids. From germline, CDR1 is MNHEY and CDR2 SVGAGI. V was clipped by 5 bases and J by 0 bases, with 8 bases between them. CDR3 residues: CASSPIDSNQPQHF. The CDR3 DNA reads TGTGCCAGCAGTCCTATAGATAGCAATCAGCCCCAGCATTTT.

The rearrangement joins TRBV27 to TRBJ2-1, with 11 bases aligning to TRBD2. This CDR3 is 15 amino acids long. Germline V gives CDR1 MNHEY, CDR2 SMNVEV (reference sequence). J was trimmed by 9 bases and V by 2 bases; bases with no gene match: 6. The CDR3 is CASSLGLAGGSEQFF. The CDR3 nucleotides read TGTGCCAGCAGTTTAGGGCTAGCGGGAGGCAGTGAGCAGTTCTTC.

This clone was found once. The gene calls are TRBV5-1 and TRBJ2-1, with D uncertain. Germline assignment: CDR1 SGHRS and CDR2 YFSETQ. Trimming took 0 bases from V and 8 from J, leaving 12 bases between them. This CDR3 is 14 amino acids long. The CDR3 DNA follows: TGCGCCAGCAGCTTGGAACAGTTGGGCGATGAGCAGTTCTTC. It encodes CASSLEQLGDEQFF.

The rearrangement links TRBV18 to TRBJ1-1; TRBD1 matches at 8 bases. Looked up from germline, CDR1 is KGHSH and CDR2 is LQKENI. Losses at the gene ends were 5 bases for V and 4 bases for J; bases not matched to a gene: 9. The CDR3 totals 15 residues. DNA for the CDR3: TGTGCCAGCTCATTCCGTCAGGGGGCCGCCACTGAAGCTTTCTTT. Residues: CASSFRQGAATEAFF.

The rearrangement links TRBV6-5 to TRBJ2-2; 10 positions agree with TRBD1. The germline V gene has CDR1 MNHEY and CDR2 SVGAGI. The CDR3 is 15 amino acids. V shed 6 bases, J shed 5 bases, and the junction held 6 bases outside the gene matches. The CDR3 is CASSSDRGSTGELFF. The CDR3 nucleotides read TGTGCCAGCAGCTCGGACAGGGGGTCGACCGGGGAGCTGTTTTTT.

This clone was detected only a few times. This chain connects TRBV3-1 (or the pseudogene TRBV3-2) to TRBJ2-7; 10 positions agree with TRBD2. Unmatched junction bases numbered 4, after V lost 2 bases and J lost 0 bases. The CDR3 has 16 residues. The germline V gene has CDR1 LGHDT and CDR2 YNNKEL (reference sequence). CDR3 in amino acids: CASSQTLAGASYEQYF. In DNA form, the CDR3 reads TGTGCCAGCAGCCAAACGCTAGCGGGAGCCTCCTACGAGCAGTACTTC.

This clone was found once. The chain carries TRBV7-3 and TRBJ2-1; TRBD2 aligns across 8 bases. Germline CDR1 and CDR2: SGHTA and FQGTGA. V shed 4 bases, J shed 12 bases, and the junction held 17 bases outside the gene matches. The CDR3 spans 16 residues. The CDR3 sequence is CASSSGGSRPPGGQFF. As DNA, the CDR3 is TGTGCCAGCAGCTCGGGAGGGAGCAGGCCCCCGGGGGGGCAGTTCTTC.

This rearrangement joins TRBV11-3 to TRBJ2-1; D is unclear. Germline-derived CDR1 and CDR2 are SGHNT and YENEEA. V lost 4 bases and J 2 bases, leaving 3 bases between the germline ends. CDR3 length equals 12 residues. In DNA, the CDR3 is TGTGCCAGCAGCTCCACCTACAATGAGCAGTTCTTC. Its translation is CASSSTYNEQFF.

The gene calls are TRBV3-1 (or the pseudogene TRBV3-2) and TRBJ1-4, with D maybe TRBD1 (6 bases). The CDR3 spans 16 residues. V lost 6 bases and J 6 bases, leaving 20 bases between the germline ends. Germline CDR1 and CDR2: LGHDT and YNNKEL (reference sequence). The CDR3 DNA reads TGTGCCAGCAGTCCTCCAAGTCCCAGGGGCTATGAAAAACTGTTTTTT. Translating it yields CASSPPSPRGYEKLFF.